These 5 T cell receptor beta chains share one sample of origin, sequenced in a study of OX40 agonist ivuxolimab in advanced cancers. The protocol was immunoSEQ multiplex PCR, while the TCRdb copy is restricted to in-frame clones and leaves out a portion. Counted here are roughly 60,000 clones, roughly 81% occurring once; the ten biggest clones make up around 4.7%. The sequencing used CD4+ or CD8+ T cells sorted from blood, collected in a trial of the OX40 agonist ivuxolimab. Receptor source: an adult with an advanced solid tumor such as melanoma, head and neck, liver or kidney cancer.

The genes are TRBV9 and TRBJ2-1; weak D call: TRBD2 (6 bases). Germline CDR1 SGDLS, CDR2 YYNGEE. The CDR3 runs to 13 residues. Trimming shortened V by 0 bases and J by 9 bases, and 10 bases separated the two germline ends. CDR3 DNA sequence: TGTGCCAGCAGCGTAGTAAAGGAGGGTGAGCAGTTCTTC. Its protein is CASSVVKEGEQFF.

The chain carries TRBV4-3 and TRBJ2-4, with D hard to call. The CDR3 contains 11 residues. Germline V CDR1 and CDR2: LGHNA, YSLEER. With 7 bases removed from V and 6 bases from J, the gap between germline ends came to 7 bases. CDR3 sequence: CASKTRNIQYF. The CDR3 coding sequence is TGCGCCAGCAAAACGAGAAACATTCAGTACTTC.

The chain carries TRBV18 and TRBJ2-3; D gene unclear. V was cut by 3 bases and J by 2 bases, with 9 bases left in between. CDR3 length equals 14 residues. In germline, CDR1 is KGHSH, CDR2 LQKENI. The DNA of the CDR3 is TGTGCCAGCTCACCGACTGCTAACACAGATACGCAGTATTTT. Residues: CASSPTANTDTQYF.

V is TRBV13 and J is TRBJ2-7; D call uncertain. The length of the CDR3 is 13 residues. From germline, CDR1 is PRHDT and CDR2 FYEKMQ (reference sequence). V shed 8 bases and J shed 6 bases, with 17 bases lying between them. The CDR3 is CASSGPPRSEQYF. The CDR3 DNA sequence: TGTGCCAGCTCAGGACCCCCGAGGAGCGAGCAGTACTTC.

The V gene is TRBV19, the J gene TRBJ2-3, with D uncertain. Germline-derived CDR1 and CDR2 are LNHDA and SQIVND (reference sequence). Trimming pared 9 bases from V and 0 bases from J, leaving 13 bases between. This CDR3 spans 14 amino acids. The CDR3 nucleotides read TGTGCCAGCGCAGCCGGGTTTAGCACAGATACGCAGTATTTT. It specifies CASAAGFSTDTQYF.